The clone carrying this T cell receptor beta chain appeared a few times. What it binds is not known. These data are taken from a study of blood T cells in healthy people across ages. Using a J-beta primer mix together with a sample-barcoded 5' primer, a second PCR was run for 7 to 11 cycles. A minimum of 2.5 million CDR3-containing paired-end reads was obtained for each sample. From the 5' RACE reads, TCRdb called clonotypes with MiXCR, one entry per CDR3 protein. The table has 800,000 to 900,000 distinct CDR3 sequences, around 62% seen once; the top ten hold 25% to 35%. This CDR3 has 15 residues. Germline V gene sequence: CDR1 SGHDN, CDR2 FVKESK. V shed 1 base and J shed 0 bases, with 10 bases lying between them. Study results and limitations: Per-million-T-cell TCR beta diversity fell roughly linearly with age. PBMCs left unsorted prevented a conclusive naive versus antigen-experienced comparison.

The sample taken for sequencing was blood. The chain recombines TRBV14 with TRBJ2-7, with D perhaps assigned TRBD1 or TRBD2 (5 bases each). The TCR was taken from a man under 40 in good health. CDR3 sequence reads: CASSQVLGVSYEQYF. DNA of the CDR3: TGTGCCAGCAGCCAAGTCCTGGGGGTCTCCTACGAGCAGTACTTC.